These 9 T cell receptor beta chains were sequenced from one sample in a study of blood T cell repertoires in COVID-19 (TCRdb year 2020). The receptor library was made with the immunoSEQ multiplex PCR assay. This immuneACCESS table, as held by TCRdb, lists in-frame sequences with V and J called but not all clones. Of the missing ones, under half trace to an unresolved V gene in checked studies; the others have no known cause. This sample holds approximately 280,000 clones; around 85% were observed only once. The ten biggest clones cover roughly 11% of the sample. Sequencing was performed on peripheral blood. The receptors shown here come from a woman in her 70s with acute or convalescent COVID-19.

The CDR3 sequence is CASSPTTARGDEQYF. The CDR3, as DNA: TGCGCCAGCAGCCCCACGACAGCGCGGGGGGACGAGCAGTACTTC. The chain is built from TRBV5-1 and TRBJ2-7; the match to TRBD2 covers 8 bases. CDR3 length: 15 residues. Germline V gene lookup returns CDR1 SGHRS and CDR2 YFSETQ. V gave up 4 bases and J gave up 5 bases; unmatched junction bases: 11.

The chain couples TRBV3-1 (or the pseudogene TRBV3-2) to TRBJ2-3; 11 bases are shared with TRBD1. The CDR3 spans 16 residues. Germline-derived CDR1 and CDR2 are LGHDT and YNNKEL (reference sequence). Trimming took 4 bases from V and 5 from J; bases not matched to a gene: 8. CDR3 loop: CASSPRTGGLLDTQYF. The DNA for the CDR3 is TGTGCCAGCAGCCCCCGGACAGGGGGCTTACTAGATACGCAGTATTTT.

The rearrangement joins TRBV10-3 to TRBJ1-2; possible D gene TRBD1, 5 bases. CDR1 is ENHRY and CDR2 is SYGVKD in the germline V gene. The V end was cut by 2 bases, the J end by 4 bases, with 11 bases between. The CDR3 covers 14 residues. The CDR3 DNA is TGTGCCATCAGTGAGCTGACAGATATCTATGGCTACACCTTC. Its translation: CAISELTDIYGYTF.

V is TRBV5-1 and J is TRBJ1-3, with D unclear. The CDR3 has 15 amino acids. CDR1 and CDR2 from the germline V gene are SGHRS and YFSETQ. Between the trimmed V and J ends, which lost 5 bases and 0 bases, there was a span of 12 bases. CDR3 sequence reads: CASRIGSLSGNTIYF. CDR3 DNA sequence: TGCGCCAGCAGGATAGGGAGCCTCTCTGGAAACACCATATATTTT.

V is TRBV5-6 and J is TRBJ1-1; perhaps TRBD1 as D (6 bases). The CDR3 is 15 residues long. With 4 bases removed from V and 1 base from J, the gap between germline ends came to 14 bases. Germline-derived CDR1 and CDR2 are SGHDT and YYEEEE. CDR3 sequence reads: CASSPTLRGNTEAFF. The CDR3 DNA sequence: TGTGCCAGCAGCCCTACCCTCAGGGGGAACACTGAAGCTTTCTTT.

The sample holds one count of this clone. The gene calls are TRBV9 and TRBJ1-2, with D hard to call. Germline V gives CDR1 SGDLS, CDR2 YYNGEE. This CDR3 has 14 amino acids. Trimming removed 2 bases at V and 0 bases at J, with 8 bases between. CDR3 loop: CASSVSLANYGYTF. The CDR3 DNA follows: TGTGCCAGCAGCGTGTCCCTAGCTAACTATGGCTACACCTTC.

CDR3 DNA: TGTGCCAGCAGCTTAGGCCAGGGGGGTAGTTCACCCCTCCACTTT. Translation gives CASSLGQGGSSPLHF. V and J are TRBV7-2 and TRBJ1-6, with TRBD1 matching 7 bases. V lost 1 base and J lost 9; bases outside the gene matches: 6. The CDR3 loop spans 15 amino acids. Germline CDR1 is SGHTA and CDR2 is FQGNSA. The full variable domain, rest sourced from reference TRBV7-2 and TRBJ1-6, is GAGVSQSPSNKVTEKGKDVELRCDPISGHTALYWYRQSLGQGLEFLIYFQGNSAPDKSGLPSDRFSAERTGGSVSTLTIQRTQQEDSAVYLCASSLGQGGSSPLHFGNGTRLTVT.

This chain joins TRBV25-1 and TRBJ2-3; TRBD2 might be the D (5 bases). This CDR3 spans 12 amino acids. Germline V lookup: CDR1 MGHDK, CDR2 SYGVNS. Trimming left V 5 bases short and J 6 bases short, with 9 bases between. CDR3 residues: CASSPRRDTQYF. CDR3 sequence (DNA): TGTGCCAGCAGTCCCCGGAGGGATACGCAGTATTTT.

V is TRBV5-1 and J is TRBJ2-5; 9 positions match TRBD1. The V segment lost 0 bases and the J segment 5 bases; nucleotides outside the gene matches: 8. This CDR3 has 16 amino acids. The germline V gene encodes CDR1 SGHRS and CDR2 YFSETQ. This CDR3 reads CASSLGGGQGEETQYF. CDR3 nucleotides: TGCGCCAGCAGCTTGGGCGGGGGACAGGGAGAGGAGACCCAGTACTTC.